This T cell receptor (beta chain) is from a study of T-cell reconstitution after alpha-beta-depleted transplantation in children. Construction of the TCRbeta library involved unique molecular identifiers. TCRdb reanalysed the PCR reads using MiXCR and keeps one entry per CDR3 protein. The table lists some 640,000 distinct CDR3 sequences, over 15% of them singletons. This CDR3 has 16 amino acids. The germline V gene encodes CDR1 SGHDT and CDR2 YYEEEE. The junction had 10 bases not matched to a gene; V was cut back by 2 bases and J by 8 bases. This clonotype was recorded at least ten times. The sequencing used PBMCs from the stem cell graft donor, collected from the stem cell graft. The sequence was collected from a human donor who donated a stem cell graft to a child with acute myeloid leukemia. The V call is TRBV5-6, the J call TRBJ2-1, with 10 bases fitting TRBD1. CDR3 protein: CASSFVGGQGMDEQFF. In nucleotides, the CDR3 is TGTGCCAGCAGCTTCGTGGGGGGACAGGGGATGGATGAGCAGTTCTTC.